One T cell receptor beta chain is described in this entry. The CDR3 is made up of 16 amino acids. V lost 3 bases, J lost 5 bases, and 10 bases stayed unmatched. Germline loops: CDR1 SGDLS, CDR2 YYNGEE. This sample stems from a study of blood T cell repertoires in COVID-19. Study-level information: Material from acute and convalescent COVID-19 was sourced from the United States, Italy and Spain. PBMCs, B-cell-depleted T cells, or T cells were the source of the cDNA or gDNA that made up the material.

The authors' processing: Amplification with reference gene primers provided the estimates of nucleated cell counts. TCRdb's table, derived via immunoSEQ multiplex PCR, lists solely in-frame clones and lacks some. V, J and clone size are those of that table, while D and trimming were read from the DNA. The data show 45,000 or so clones, around 87% seen once. The TCR sequence derives from a woman older than 75 with active COVID-19. Sequencing used peripheral blood. The V gene is TRBV9, the J gene TRBJ2-2; 7 bases are a match to TRBD1. The CDR3 here is CASSASRGRKTGELFF. CDR3 in DNA: TGTGCCAGCAGCGCTAGTAGGGGGCGGAAAACCGGGGAGCTGTTTTTT.